The 22 T cell receptor beta chains given below trace back to one sample, sequenced in a study of shared clonotypes between healthy human individuals. TCRdb's copy holds only in-frame clones and misses some; the assay was immunoSEQ multiplex PCR. The sample consists of roughly 1.4 million clones, about 98.5% of them appearing once. The sample was naive CD4+ T cells sorted from blood. Sample subset: CD45RA+ positively selected. The receptors stem from a man aged 25 to 45 in good health.

The chain has TRBV27 and TRBJ1-2; D uncertain. The CDR3 covers 15 residues. Per germline, CDR1 MNHEY and CDR2 SMNVEV (reference sequence). V was trimmed by 5 bases and J by 0 bases, leaving 13 bases between them. In nucleotides, the CDR3 is TGTGCCAGCAGTGTGCCGGGCCCCGCTAACTATGGCTACACCTTC. Translating it yields CASSVPGPANYGYTF.

The genes are TRBV5-4 and TRBJ1-3, with D maybe TRBD1 (6 bases). Trimming shortened V by 4 bases and J by 2 bases, and 10 bases separated the two germline ends. The CDR3 has 14 residues. CDR1 is SGHNT and CDR2 is YYREEE in the germline V gene (reference sequence). The CDR3 coding sequence is TGTGCCAGCAGCGCACAGGGAACTGGAAACACCATATATTTT. This gives the protein CASSAQGTGNTIYF.

The chain carries TRBV11-2 and TRBJ1-2; no reliable D call. The CDR3 is 12 amino acids. V was cut by 1 base and J by 3 bases, with 3 bases left in between. Germline assignment: CDR1 SGHAT and CDR2 FQNNGV. The CDR3 sequence: CASSLGHYGYTF. For the CDR3, the DNA is TGTGCCAGCAGCTTAGGCCACTATGGCTACACCTTC.

Notes on this clone: Other DNA sequences of this sample code for an identical CDR3. The chain carries TRBV9 and TRBJ2-5; D is perhaps TRBD2 (6 bases). Per germline, CDR1 SGDLS and CDR2 YYNGEE. The CDR3 runs 14 residues. Trimming removed 4 bases from V and 1 base from J, with 11 bases in between. The CDR3, as DNA: TGTGCCAGCAGCCCGCGGACTACCCAAGAGACCCAGTACTTC. Amino acids: CASSPRTTQETQYF.

V and J are TRBV5-1 and TRBJ2-5, with D possibly being TRBD1 (7 bases). V lost 5 bases and J 5 bases, leaving 13 bases between the germline ends. Germline V gene sequence: CDR1 SGHRS, CDR2 YFSETQ. The CDR3 has 13 amino acids. CDR3 protein: CASREGAQETQYF. The CDR3 coding sequence is TGCGCCAGCAGGGAGGGGGCCCAGGAGACCCAGTACTTC.

The V call is TRBV18, the J call TRBJ1-1, with 7 nucleotides matching TRBD1. Trimming at V came to 6 bases and at J to 8 bases, leaving 12 bases not matched to a gene. This CDR3 has 14 amino acids. The germline gives CDR1 KGHSH, CDR2 LQKENI. In nucleotides, the CDR3 is TGTGCCAGCTCCTCCGGAGGGGGCGACGGGGAAGCTTTCTTT. Translated, it gives CASSSGGGDGEAFF.

V usage is TRBV7-9 and J usage is TRBJ1-2, with 10 bases aligning to TRBD1. J gave up 2 bases and V 6 bases, and 3 bases lay outside the gene matches. The germline V gene encodes CDR1 SEHNR and CDR2 FQNEAQ (reference sequence). The CDR3 has 14 amino acids. For the CDR3, the DNA is TGTGCCAGCAGACCGGGACAGGGGAACTATGGCTACACCTTC. It is translated as CASRPGQGNYGYTF.

The chain joins TRBV5-1 to TRBJ2-7; the D gene is possibly TRBD1 (5 bases). Germline V CDR1 and CDR2: SGHRS, YFSETQ. Trimming removed 7 bases from V and 6 bases from J, with 23 bases in between. The CDR3 covers 15 residues. CDR3 bases: TGCGCCAGCGGAAAACGGACATCCCATACCTCCGAGCAGTACTTC. Translated, it gives CASGKRTSHTSEQYF.

To note about this clone: An end of the junction differs from the germline gene, which may be a read error. The chain uses TRBV7-7 and TRBJ2-5, with D perhaps matching TRBD1 (5 bases). The CDR3 extends over 15 amino acids. The germline V gene has CDR1 SSHAT and CDR2 FNYEAQ (reference sequence). CDR3 region: CASSLDKAKRETQYF. Written as DNA, the CDR3 is TGTGCTAGCAGCTTGGACAAAGCCAAAAGAGAGACCCAGTACTTC.

This clone came up once. Other DNA sequences in the sample encode the same CDR3. The chain employs TRBV28 and TRBJ2-6, with 8 bases identical to TRBD2. Germline loops: CDR1 MDHEN, CDR2 SYDVKM. Trimming removed 8 bases from V and 3 bases from J; junction bases left unmatched: 3. The CDR3 length is 14 residues. Here the CDR3 reads CASGSGSGANVLTF. For the CDR3, the DNA is TGTGCCAGCGGAAGCGGGAGTGGGGCCAACGTCCTGACTTTC.

Worth noting for this clone: Distinct nucleotide sequences in the sample also encode this CDR3. V and J are TRBV15 and TRBJ1-2; 8 bases are a match to TRBD1. Losses at the gene ends were 3 bases for V and 2 bases for J; bases not matched to a gene: 2. There are 14 residues in the CDR3. CDR1 and CDR2 from the germline V gene are LNHNV and YYDKDF (reference sequence). The CDR3 here is CATSRDRANYGYTF. The CDR3 nucleotides are TGTGCCACCAGCAGGGACAGGGCAAACTATGGCTACACCTTC. Complete variable domain (other parts from reference TRBV15 and TRBJ1-2): DAMVIQNPRYQVTQFGKPVTLSCSQTLNHNVMYWYQQKSSQAPKLLFHYYDKDFNNEADTPDNFQSRRPNTSFCFLDIRSPGLGDTAMYLCATSRDRANYGYTFGSGTRLTVV.

The genes are TRBV7-8 and TRBJ1-5; 8 bases map to TRBD1. The CDR3 runs 15 residues. Germline trimming cut 1 base from V and 4 bases from J; bases unmatched to any gene: 3. In germline, CDR1 is SGHVS, CDR2 FQNEAQ. This CDR3 reads CASSLDWTGNQPQHF. CDR3 nucleotides: TGTGCCAGCAGCTTAGACTGGACAGGGAATCAGCCCCAGCATTTT.

This clone showed up just once. The rearrangement links TRBV27 to TRBJ2-7; either TRBD1 or TRBD2 may supply D (6 bases each). The germline gives CDR1 MNHEY, CDR2 SMNVEV (reference sequence). Trimming removed 1 base from V and 2 bases from J, with 9 bases in between. The CDR3 length is 14 residues. CDR3 bases: TGTGCCAGCAGTTTATGGGGGGCAACCTACGAGCAGTACTTC. This gives the protein CASSLWGATYEQYF.

The chain is built from TRBV7-2 and TRBJ1-4; D might be TRBD1 (6 bases). The CDR3 length is 13 residues. Trimming pared 0 bases from V and 14 bases from J, leaving 13 bases between. The V gene's germline CDR1 is SGHTA and CDR2 FQGNSA. CDR3: CASSLAGGRRLFF. The CDR3 DNA sequence: TGTGCCAGCAGCTTAGCTGGGGGCAGGAGGCTGTTTTTT.

The chain combines TRBV6-1 with TRBJ1-4; D remains unclear. CDR1 and CDR2 (germline): MNHNS, SASEGT. V lost 3 bases and J 0 bases, leaving 5 bases between the germline ends. The CDR3 has 14 amino acids. CDR3 loop: CASSDRATNEKLFF. The CDR3 DNA sequence: TGTGCCAGCAGTGATAGAGCAACTAATGAAAAACTGTTTTTT.

The CDR3 region has the DNA TGCGCCAGCAGCTCCCCGGGACAGGAGAGCACAGATACGCAGTATTTT. Its translation is CASSSPGQESTDTQYF. This sequence joins TRBV5-1 and TRBJ2-3; 8 nucleotides agree with TRBD1. Trimming removed 3 bases from V and 0 bases from J; junction bases left unmatched: 6. Looked up from germline, CDR1 is SGHRS and CDR2 is YFSETQ. The CDR3 is made up of 16 amino acids.

With respect to this clone: The sample has other DNA sequences that encode this CDR3 too. V is TRBV27 and J is TRBJ1-2; D unresolved. The length of the CDR3 is 13 residues. V was clipped by 3 bases and J by 2 bases, with 7 bases between them. Germline V gene sequence: CDR1 MNHEY, CDR2 SMNVEV (reference sequence). The DNA of the CDR3 is TGTGCCAGCAGTTTGACGGGGAACTATGGCTACACCTTC. Its protein product is CASSLTGNYGYTF.

V is TRBV28 and J is TRBJ1-5, with a weak D call TRBD1 (5 bases). V lost 0 bases to trimming and J lost 2 bases, with 11 bases between them. The length of the CDR3 is 16 residues. The germline V gene encodes CDR1 MDHEN and CDR2 SYDVKM. The CDR3 DNA is TGTGCCAGCAGTTTATGGGGGGGAGTTGGCAATCAGCCCCAGCATTTT. Protein sequence: CASSLWGGVGNQPQHF.

The rearrangement links TRBV27 to TRBJ2-1; 10 bases match TRBD2. Unmatched junction bases numbered 10, after V lost 5 bases and J lost 6 bases. The CDR3 loop spans 16 amino acids. CDR1 is MNHEY and CDR2 is SMNVEV in the germline V gene (reference sequence). The CDR3 region has the DNA TGTGCCAGCAGTCCCAGGGCAGCGGGAGGGCTCAATGAGCAGTTCTTC. This encodes CASSPRAAGGLNEQFF.

This chain joins TRBV7-9 and TRBJ2-2; 10 bases fit TRBD2. The CDR3 runs to 16 residues. CDR1 is SEHNR, CDR2 FQNEAQ, per germline (reference sequence). V was pared by 6 bases and J by 1 base, with 5 bases of the junction left unmatched. CDR3 in DNA: TGTGCCAGCAGACTTAGACTAGCGGGGAACACCGGGGAGCTGTTTTTT. It specifies CASRLRLAGNTGELFF.

Only one count was recorded for this clone. The chain employs TRBV2 and TRBJ1-2, with 7 bases identical to TRBD1. The CDR3 spans 15 residues. V lost 8 bases and J lost 3; bases outside the gene matches: 12. Germline CDR1 is SNHLY and CDR2 is FYNNEI. DNA for the CDR3: TGTGCCAGCCGGACAGGTCCCAACCCCGACTATGGCTACACCTTC. Translated, it gives CASRTGPNPDYGYTF.

The rearrangement uses TRBV6-4 and TRBJ1-3, with D maybe TRBD1 (5 bases). V gave up 6 bases and J gave up 0 bases, with 12 bases separating them. The CDR3 length is 15 residues. From germline, CDR1 is MRHNA and CDR2 SNTAGT. CDR3 sequence (DNA): TGTGCCAGCAGGGGGCTATTGGGCTCTGGAAACACCATATATTTT. Amino acids: CASRGLLGSGNTIYF.